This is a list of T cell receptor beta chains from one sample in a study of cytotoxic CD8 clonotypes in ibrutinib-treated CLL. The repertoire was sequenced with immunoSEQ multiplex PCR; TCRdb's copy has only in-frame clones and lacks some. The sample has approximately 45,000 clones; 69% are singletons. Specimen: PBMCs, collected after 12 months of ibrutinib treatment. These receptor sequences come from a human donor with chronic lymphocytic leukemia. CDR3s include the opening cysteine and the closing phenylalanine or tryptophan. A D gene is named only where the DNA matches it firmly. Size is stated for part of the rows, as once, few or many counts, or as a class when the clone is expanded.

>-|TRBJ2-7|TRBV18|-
CASSTFSEPGTSYEQYF
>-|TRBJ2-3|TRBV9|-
CASSVGGRGITDTQYF
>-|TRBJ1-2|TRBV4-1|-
CASSQERGMGGYTF
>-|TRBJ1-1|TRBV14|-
CASSALGEGTEAFF
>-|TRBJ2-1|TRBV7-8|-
CASSLSWGRLNEQFF
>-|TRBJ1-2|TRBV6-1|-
CASRTGTQNSRGYTF
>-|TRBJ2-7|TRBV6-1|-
CASVAGVGGYEQYF
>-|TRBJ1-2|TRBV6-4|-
CATNRPNYGYTF
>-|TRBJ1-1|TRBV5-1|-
CASSLEGALTLSEAFF
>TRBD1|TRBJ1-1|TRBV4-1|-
CASSRQTGEDTEAFF
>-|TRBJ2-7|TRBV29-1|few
CSVEEGQGLSEQYF
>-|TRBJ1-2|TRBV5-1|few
CASSLVTENYGYTF
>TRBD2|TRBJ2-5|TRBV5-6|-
CASQRGRETQYF
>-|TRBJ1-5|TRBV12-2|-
CASRLEGQFGNQPQHF
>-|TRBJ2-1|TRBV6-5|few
CASSYGGGMDEQFF
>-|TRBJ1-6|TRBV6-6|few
CASSYRGDNSPLHF
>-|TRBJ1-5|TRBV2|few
CASSTEGEPQHF
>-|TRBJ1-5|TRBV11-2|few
CASSLESGVNQPQHF
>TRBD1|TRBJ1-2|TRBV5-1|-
CASSFDPGTGYYYGYTF
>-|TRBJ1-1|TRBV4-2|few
CASSQPLGVGNTEAFF
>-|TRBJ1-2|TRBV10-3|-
CAIREYTGETNYGYTF
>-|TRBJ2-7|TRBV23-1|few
CASSGLCEQYF
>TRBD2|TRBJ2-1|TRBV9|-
CASSAQGAGGENEQFF
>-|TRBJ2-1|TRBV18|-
CASSPGDNEQFF
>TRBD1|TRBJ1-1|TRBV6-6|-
CASSRTGGRAEAFF
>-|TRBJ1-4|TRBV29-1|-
CSVARGGEKLFF
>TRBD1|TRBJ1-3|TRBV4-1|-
CASSQTGTGNSGNTIYF
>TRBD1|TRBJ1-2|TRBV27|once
CASSFIGQGLVYGYTF
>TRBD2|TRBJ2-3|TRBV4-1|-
CASSQGLLRGVKDTQYF
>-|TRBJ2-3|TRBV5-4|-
CASSLAGSGIGTDTQYF
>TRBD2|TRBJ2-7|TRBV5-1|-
CASSLAQAGGPYEQYF
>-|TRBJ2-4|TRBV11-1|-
CASSKQGKTGNIQYF
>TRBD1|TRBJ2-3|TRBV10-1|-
CATNPPGQGRTDTQYF
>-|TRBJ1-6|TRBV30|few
CAGARQANSPLHF
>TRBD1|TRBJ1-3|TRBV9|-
CASSASTGPYSGNTIYF
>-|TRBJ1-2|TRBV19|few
CASRPVPGGPYGYTF
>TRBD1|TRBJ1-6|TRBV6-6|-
CASSYRDRVGSPLHF
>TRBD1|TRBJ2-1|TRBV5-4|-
CASSSGTGASSYNEQFF
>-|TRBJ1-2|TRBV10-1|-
CASSEASTYGYTF
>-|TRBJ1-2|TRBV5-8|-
CASSLGTLVYGYTF
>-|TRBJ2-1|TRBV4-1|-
CASSQDPGRGASYNEQFF
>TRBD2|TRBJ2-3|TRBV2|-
CASSAGLANKDTQYF
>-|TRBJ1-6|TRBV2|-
CASSDYRSPLHF
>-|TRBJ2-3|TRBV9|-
CASSVEARPDTQYF
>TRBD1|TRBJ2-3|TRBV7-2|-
CASSLSPTGSLGDTQYF
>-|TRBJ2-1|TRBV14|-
CASSPFPHRDPNNEQFF
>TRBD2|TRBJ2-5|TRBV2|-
CASNPSGRPQTQYF
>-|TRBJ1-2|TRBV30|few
CAWSVQGGYTF
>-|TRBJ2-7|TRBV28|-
CASSLPVSSYEQYF
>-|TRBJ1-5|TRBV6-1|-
CASSEFWGTNQPQHF
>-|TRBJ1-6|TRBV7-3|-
CASSTLDSHPYNSPLHF
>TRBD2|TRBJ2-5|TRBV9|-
CASSPGTSYLQETQYF
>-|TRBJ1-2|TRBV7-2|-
CASSLDRRNYGYTF
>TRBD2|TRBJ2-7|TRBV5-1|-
CASSGTYSGRGGEQYF
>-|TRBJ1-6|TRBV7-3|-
CASSHVGKNSPLHF